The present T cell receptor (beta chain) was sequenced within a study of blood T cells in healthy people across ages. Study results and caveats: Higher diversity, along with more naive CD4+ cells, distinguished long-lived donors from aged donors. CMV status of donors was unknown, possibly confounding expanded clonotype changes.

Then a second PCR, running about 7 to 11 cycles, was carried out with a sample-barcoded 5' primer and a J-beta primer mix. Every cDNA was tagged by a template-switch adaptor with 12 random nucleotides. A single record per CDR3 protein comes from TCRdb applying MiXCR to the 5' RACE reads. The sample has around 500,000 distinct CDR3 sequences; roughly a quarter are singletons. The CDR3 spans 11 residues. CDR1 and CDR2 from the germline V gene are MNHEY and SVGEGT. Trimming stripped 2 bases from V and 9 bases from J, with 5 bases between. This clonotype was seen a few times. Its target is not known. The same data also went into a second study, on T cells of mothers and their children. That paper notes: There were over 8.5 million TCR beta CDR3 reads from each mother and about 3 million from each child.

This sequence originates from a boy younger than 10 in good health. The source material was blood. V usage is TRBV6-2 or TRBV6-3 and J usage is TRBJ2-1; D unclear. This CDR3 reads CASSYAREQFF. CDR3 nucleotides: TGTGCCAGCAGTTACGCCCGTGAGCAGTTCTTC.